The 24 T cell receptor beta chains in this list originate from one sample, sequenced in a study of cytomegalovirus exposure and HLA in healthy donors. PCR primers comprised 60 Vbeta and 13 Jbeta primers. Assay: immunoSEQ multiplex PCR; the TCRdb copy retains only in-frame clones and omits some. The repertoire table contains 45,000 to 70,000 clones. Sequencing was carried out using PBMCs. Source of these receptors: a woman under 40 in good health and CMV-seropositive.

The rearrangement links TRBV13 to TRBJ2-1, with TRBD2 matching 12 bases. This CDR3 comprises 16 residues. Germline V lookup: CDR1 PRHDT, CDR2 FYEKMQ (reference sequence). Trimming removed 5 bases from V and 4 bases from J; junction bases left unmatched: 6. The CDR3 spells CASSALTSGRYNEQFF. CDR3 in DNA: TGTGCCAGCAGCGCCTTAACTAGCGGGAGGTACAATGAGCAGTTCTTC. The full variable domain, its missing parts supplied by reference TRBV13 and TRBJ2-1, is AAGVIQSPRHLIKEKRETATLKCYPIPRHDTVYWYQQGPGQDPQFLISFYEKMQSDKGSIPDRFSAQQFSDYHSELNMSSLELGDSALYFCASSALTSGRYNEQFFGPGTRLTVL.

The J gene is TRBJ2-3, the V gene TRBV6-5; 7 nucleotides agree with TRBD2. Unmatched junction bases numbered 7, after V lost 5 bases and J lost 5 bases. From germline, CDR1 is MNHEY and CDR2 SVGAGI. The CDR3 is 14 amino acids. The CDR3 is CASSPWDYLDTQYF. CDR3 bases: TGTGCCAGCAGTCCCTGGGACTATCTAGATACGCAGTATTTT.

The chain joins TRBV7-8 to TRBJ2-7; the D gene is possibly TRBD1 (5 bases). The CDR3 runs to 13 residues. V gave up 4 bases and J gave up 7 bases, with 14 bases separating them. The germline CDR1 and CDR2 sequences are SGHVS and FQNEAQ. This CDR3 is CASSSRTGGEQYF. DNA for the CDR3: TGTGCCAGCAGCTCAAGAACAGGCGGAGAGCAGTACTTC.

The gene calls are TRBV6-5 and TRBJ2-1; D call uncertain. Looked up from germline, CDR1 is MNHEY and CDR2 is SVGAGI. The CDR3 totals 15 residues. V was trimmed by 5 bases and J by 7 bases, leaving 18 bases between them. Written as DNA, the CDR3 is TGTGCCAGCAGTACGAGAGGTGGTAGTGGGAATGAGCAGTTCTTC. Translating gives CASSTRGGSGNEQFF.

The V call is TRBV4-2, the J call TRBJ2-1; 7 nucleotides align to TRBD2. The germline V gene has CDR1 LGHNA and CDR2 YNFKEQ. CDR3 length equals 16 residues. J was trimmed by 1 base and V by 0 bases; bases with no gene match: 3. Written as DNA, the CDR3 is TGTGCCAGCAGCCAAGATGCTAGCGGATCCTACAATGAGCAGTTCTTC. Its translation is CASSQDASGSYNEQFF.

This sequence joins TRBV30 and TRBJ1-1, with 10 positions matching TRBD1. Germline V gene sequence: CDR1 GTSNPN, CDR2 SVGIG (reference sequence). The junction had 5 bases not matched to a gene; V was cut back by 3 bases and J by 4 bases. The CDR3 runs 14 residues. CDR3 sequence reads: CAWSTGQGSTEAFF. In DNA, the CDR3 is TGTGCCTGGAGCACGGGACAGGGGAGCACTGAAGCTTTCTTT.

This rearrangement joins TRBV29-1 to TRBJ1-2; 8 nucleotides line up with TRBD1. The CDR3 is made up of 16 amino acids. The germline CDR1 and CDR2 sequences are SQVTM and ANQGSEA. Losses at the gene ends were 4 bases for V and 7 bases for J; bases not matched to a gene: 17. The CDR3 loop reads CSVGVYKTGDLVGYTF. In DNA form, the CDR3 reads TGCAGCGTTGGGGTTTATAAGACAGGGGATTTAGTTGGCTACACCTTC. The full variable domain, with the rest looked up from reference TRBV29-1 and TRBJ1-2, is SAVISQKPSRDICQRGTSLTIQCQVDSQVTMMFWYRQQPGQSLTLIATANQGSEATYESGFVIDKFPISRPNLTFSTLTVSNMSPEDSSIYLCSVGVYKTGDLVGYTFGSGTRLTVV.

The chain joins TRBV4-1 to TRBJ2-1; 8 bases line up with TRBD2. Germline CDR1 is MGHRA and CDR2 is YSYEKL. The J segment lost 4 bases and the V segment lost 5 bases, leaving 13 bases of the junction unmatched. The CDR3 runs 17 residues. CDR3 in DNA: TGCGCCAGCAGCGTTAGAGCGGGAGCCCTCGGGTACAATGAGCAGTTCTTC. Encoded protein: CASSVRAGALGYNEQFF.

V is TRBV29-1 and J is TRBJ2-7, with 8 bases identical to TRBD1. This CDR3 is built from 15 residues. V was pared by 1 base and J by 5 bases, with 10 bases of the junction left unmatched. The germline V gene has CDR1 SQVTM and CDR2 ANQGSEA. CDR3 amino acids: CSVEVDRGIKNEQYF. The CDR3 coding sequence is TGCAGCGTTGAAGTCGACAGGGGAATTAAGAACGAGCAGTACTTC.

The chain uses TRBV28 and TRBJ1-1; the match to TRBD1 covers 8 bases. Germline V gene lookup returns CDR1 MDHEN and CDR2 SYDVKM. CDR3 size: 11 residues. Trimming at V came to 4 bases and at J to 12 bases, leaving 4 bases not matched to a gene. For the CDR3, the DNA is TGTGCCAGCAGTTCCCGACAGGGGACTTTCTTT. This encodes CASSSRQGTFF.

The rearrangement joins TRBV20-1 to TRBJ1-1; tentatively, D is TRBD1 (5 bases). V was clipped by 6 bases and J by 7 bases, with 12 bases between them. CDR1 and CDR2 from the germline V gene are DFQATT and SNEGSKA (reference sequence). CDR3 length: 11 amino acids. CDR3 loop: CSADTQGEAFF. The DNA for the CDR3 is TGCAGTGCAGACACCCAGGGTGAAGCTTTCTTT.

This chain links TRBV6-4 with TRBJ2-3; 10 bases map to TRBD2. The J segment lost 3 bases and the V segment lost 2 bases, leaving 5 bases of the junction unmatched. The CDR3 is 16 amino acids. The germline V gene encodes CDR1 MRHNA and CDR2 SNTAGT. The CDR3 region has the DNA TGTGCCAGCAGTGACGGGAGCGGGGGGGCAACAGATACGCAGTATTTT. Translating gives CASSDGSGGATDTQYF.

The CDR3 nucleotides read TGTGCCAGCAGTGTGGAGGGACAGTTCTATGGCTACACCTTC. This gives the protein CASSVEGQFYGYTF. The chain couples TRBV6-1 to TRBJ1-2; 7 bases map to TRBD1. Germline CDR1 reads MNHNS; CDR2 reads SASEGT. The CDR3 is made up of 14 amino acids. Trimming removed 4 bases from V and 4 bases from J; junction bases left unmatched: 6.

The rearrangement joins TRBV4-1 to TRBJ2-3, with a weak D call TRBD1 (6 bases). V was pared by 4 bases and J by 2 bases, with 13 bases between. CDR1 and CDR2 from the germline V gene are MGHRA and YSYEKL. The CDR3 is 15 residues long. In nucleotides, the CDR3 is TGCGCCAGCAGCCGCTTACAGGGAATCACAGATACGCAGTATTTT. It yields the protein CASSRLQGITDTQYF.

This sequence joins TRBV13 and TRBJ2-1, with 11 bases lining up with TRBD2. Unmatched junction bases numbered 4, after V lost 5 bases and J lost 4 bases. Germline V gene lookup returns CDR1 PRHDT and CDR2 FYEKMQ (reference sequence). The CDR3 covers 15 residues. The CDR3 region is CASSPRLAGYNEQFF. Here the CDR3 DNA reads TGTGCCAGCAGCCCCCGACTAGCGGGGTACAATGAGCAGTTCTTC.

The chain employs TRBV5-4 and TRBJ2-7; a possible D gene is TRBD2 (6 bases). The length of the CDR3 is 15 residues. Between the trimmed V and J ends, which lost 1 base and 1 base, there was a span of 12 bases. CDR1 is SGHNT, CDR2 YYREEE, per germline (reference sequence). CDR3: CASSLLEGRSYEQYF. CDR3 in DNA: TGTGCCAGCAGCTTGCTGGAGGGCCGTTCCTACGAGCAGTACTTC.

V and J are TRBV5-6 and TRBJ2-7; D might be TRBD1 (6 bases). V was cut by 1 base and J by 0 bases, with 17 bases left in between. The CDR3 is made up of 17 amino acids. The germline V gene has CDR1 SGHDT and CDR2 YYEEEE. The CDR3 DNA reads as TGTGCCAGCAGCTTGCCCGGAAGGGGGAGAACCTCCTACGAGCAGTACTTC. Translating gives CASSLPGRGRTSYEQYF.

V usage is TRBV9 and J usage is TRBJ2-7; 7 bases are a match to TRBD2. The CDR3 loop spans 15 amino acids. Trimming at V came to 1 base and at J to 1 base, leaving 5 bases not matched to a gene. The germline V gene has CDR1 SGDLS and CDR2 YYNGEE. The CDR3 is CASSVSSGPSYEQYF. CDR3 nucleotide sequence: TGTGCCAGCAGCGTAAGTAGCGGGCCTTCCTACGAGCAGTACTTC.

V usage is TRBV6-6 and J usage is TRBJ2-5; TRBD2 matches 11 bases. The CDR3 covers 16 residues. Germline-derived CDR1 and CDR2 are MNHNY and SVGAGI (reference sequence). J was trimmed by 4 bases and V by 0 bases; bases with no gene match: 4. CDR3 sequence reads: CASSYSGLAVRETQYF. The CDR3 DNA reads TGTGCCAGCAGTTACTCGGGACTAGCGGTACGAGAGACCCAGTACTTC.

The genes are TRBV7-2 and TRBJ2-7, with D possibly TRBD2 on 5 matching bases. The CDR3 covers 12 residues. V gave up 7 bases and J gave up 7 bases, with 14 bases separating them. CDR1 is SGHTA, CDR2 FQGNSA, per germline. The CDR3 protein is CASKRRWGEQYF. In DNA form, the CDR3 reads TGTGCCAGCAAAAGGAGGTGGGGTGAGCAGTACTTC.

The chain links TRBV5-1 to TRBJ2-7; 9 positions agree with TRBD1. The CDR3 length is 15 residues. Germline CDR1 reads SGHRS; CDR2 reads YFSETQ. V trimming: 4 bases; J trimming: 5 bases; junction bases outside the gene matches: 10. CDR3 DNA: TGCGCCAGCAGCAACACCGGGACAGGGATCAACGAGCAGTACTTC. The encoded protein is CASSNTGTGINEQYF.

J is TRBJ2-5 and V is TRBV30; the match to TRBD1 covers 9 bases. The germline gives CDR1 GTSNPN, CDR2 SVGIG (reference sequence). The CDR3 runs to 14 residues. V lost 4 bases, J lost 5 bases, and 8 bases stayed unmatched. Written as DNA, the CDR3 is TGTGCCTGGACCGGGACAGGGCTGGGGGAGACCCAGTACTTC. It specifies CAWTGTGLGETQYF. Full variable domain (remainder filled in from reference TRBV30 and TRBJ2-5): SQTIHQWPATLVQPVGSPLSLECTVEGTSNPNLYWYRQAAGRGLQLLFYSVGIGQISSEVPQNLSASRPQDRQFILSSKKLLLSDSGFYLCAWTGTGLGETQYFGPGTRLLVL.

The chain couples TRBV2 to TRBJ2-1; the match to TRBD2 covers 11 bases. The trim removed 7 bases at V and 5 bases at J, leaving 4 bases unmatched. The CDR3 consists of 14 residues. The germline V gene encodes CDR1 SNHLY and CDR2 FYNNEI. The CDR3 here is CASTVAGGDNEQFF. The CDR3 DNA reads as TGTGCCAGCACCGTAGCGGGAGGGGACAATGAGCAGTTCTTC.

The genes are TRBV6-1 and TRBJ1-1; 7 nucleotides align to TRBD1. CDR3 length: 15 residues. CDR1 is MNHNS, CDR2 SASEGT, per germline. V trimming: 5 bases; J trimming: 6 bases; junction bases outside the gene matches: 12. CDR3 sequence reads: CASSPRGQLRAEAFF. The CDR3 DNA sequence: TGTGCCAGCAGTCCCCGGGGACAGCTAAGGGCTGAAGCTTTCTTT.